What follows are 17 T cell receptor beta chains derived from one specimen sequenced in a study of blood T cells in healthy people across ages. Combining a sample-barcoded 5' primer with a J-beta primer mix, a second PCR ran for roughly 7 to 11 cycles. TCRdb reprocessed the 5' RACE reads via MiXCR and lists one record per CDR3 protein. The table lists fewer than 2 million distinct CDR3 sequences, more than 35% of them singletons. Material for sequencing was blood. All receptors derive from a human donor in good health.

The chain couples TRBV7-8 to TRBJ2-5; D unresolved. The CDR3 is made up of 15 amino acids. Trimming left V 4 bases short and J 2 bases short, with 14 bases between. Germline-derived CDR1 and CDR2 are SGHVS and FQNEAQ. The CDR3 DNA is TGTGCCAGCAGCTCATCGCCGGCGCTTCAAGAGACCCAGTACTTC. The encoded protein is CASSSSPALQETQYF.

This clonotype was picked up one time. This may arise from a read error, as a much more abundant clone is one base away. The chain is built from TRBV5-1 and TRBJ2-1; no definite D call. CDR1 and CDR2 (germline): SGHRS, YFSETQ. CDR3 size: 13 residues. In DNA form, the CDR3 reads TGCGCCAACAGCTTGGCCGTTTCTGGGGAGCAGTTCTTC. Amino acid sequence: CANSLAVSGEQFF.

This clonotype occurred a few times. The gene calls are TRBV6-1 and TRBJ2-1; D remains ambiguous. From germline, CDR1 is MNHNS and CDR2 SASEGT. The CDR3 loop spans 11 amino acids. V lost 3 bases and J 10 bases, leaving 7 bases between the germline ends. CDR3 coding DNA: TGTGCCAGCAGTGACTATTTGGAGCAGTTCTTC. This gives the protein CASSDYLEQFF.

The chain links TRBV7-8 to TRBJ2-7; tentatively, D is TRBD2 (6 bases). V shed 5 bases and J shed 2 bases, with 13 bases lying between them. The CDR3 length is 14 residues. The germline CDR1 and CDR2 sequences are SGHVS and FQNEAQ. CDR3 sequence: CASSGPGEPYEQYF. The CDR3 DNA reads TGTGCCAGCAGCGGACCGGGGGAACCCTACGAGCAGTACTTC. The full variable domain, with the rest looked up from reference TRBV7-8 and TRBJ2-7, is GAGVSQSPRYKVAKRGQDVALRCDPISGHVSLFWYQQALGQGPEFLTYFQNEAQLDKSGLPSDRFFAERPEGSVSTLKIQRTQQEDSAVYLCASSGPGEPYEQYFGPGTRLTVT.

Only a few counts were recorded for this clonotype. This chain connects TRBV12-3 or TRBV12-4 to TRBJ2-5; 7 nucleotides match TRBD2. The CDR3 sequence is 14 residues long. V lost 6 bases to trimming and J lost 2 bases; unmatched junction nucleotides: 6. This CDR3 reads CASRQTGGQETQYF. DNA for the CDR3: TGTGCCAGCAGGCAGACGGGGGGTCAAGAGACCCAGTACTTC.

V is TRBV3-1 and J is TRBJ2-7; TRBD1 agrees at 9 bases. The CDR3 has 15 residues. Trimming removed 4 bases from V and 2 bases from J; junction bases left unmatched: 6. Germline CDR1 reads LGHDT; CDR2 reads YNNKEL (reference sequence). Written as DNA, the CDR3 is TGTGCCAGCAGCCCCGGGACAGGGAAAACCTACGAGCAGTACTTC. Its translation is CASSPGTGKTYEQYF.

The rearrangement links TRBV7-2 to TRBJ2-5; the D call may be TRBD1 or TRBD2 (6 bases each). Deletions cut 8 bases from V and 1 base from J, with 11 bases between. The CDR3 is 13 residues long. Germline V gives CDR1 SGHTA, CDR2 FQGNSA. In DNA, the CDR3 is TGTGCCAGCCGCGGGGACACCCAAGAGACCCAGTACTTC. Protein product: CASRGDTQETQYF.

This clonotype was observed a few times. The gene calls are TRBV5-1 and TRBJ2-5, with D maybe TRBD2 (6 bases). V was cut by 1 base and J by 1 base, with 14 bases left in between. Per the germline V gene, CDR1 is SGHRS and CDR2 is YFSETQ. CDR3 length: 16 residues. Here the CDR3 DNA reads TGCGCCAGCAGCTTGACGGGACGGGGGACCCAAGAGACCCAGTACTTC. It encodes CASSLTGRGTQETQYF.

In this sample, this clonotype turned up a few times. At one end, the junction sequence differs from germline, possibly due to a read error. CDR3: CASNLGDLRVYSGANVLTF. The CDR3 DNA follows: TGTGCCAGCAACTTAGGCGACCTGAGGGTTTACTCTGGGGCCAACGTCCTGACTTTC. The chain carries TRBV7-9 and TRBJ2-6; weak D call: TRBD2 (5 bases). The CDR3 is 19 residues long. The germline CDR1 and CDR2 sequences are SEHNR and FQNEAQ (reference sequence).

This clonotype occurred a few times. The rearrangement uses TRBV12-3 or TRBV12-4 and TRBJ1-1; D remains ambiguous. V lost 8 bases and J lost 1, with 11 bases in between. This CDR3 is built from 13 residues. CDR3 sequence: CASRWAGNTEAFF. Here the CDR3 DNA reads TGTGCCAGCCGCTGGGCAGGGAACACTGAAGCTTTCTTT.

The chain joins TRBV29-1 to TRBJ1-5; 7 bases map to TRBD1. Germline V gene data show CDR1 as SQVTM and CDR2 as ANQGSEA. The trim removed 8 bases at V and 0 bases at J, leaving 13 bases unmatched. There are 16 residues in the CDR3. CDR3 protein: CSFCPPRQGSNQPQHF. The CDR3 region has the DNA TGCAGCTTTTGCCCTCCCCGACAGGGTAGCAATCAGCCCCAGCATTTT.

This clonotype was recorded a few times. The rearrangement links TRBV7-8 to TRBJ1-5, with 7 bases identical to TRBD1. The CDR3 has 15 residues. The J segment lost 6 bases and the V segment lost 0 bases, leaving 5 bases of the junction unmatched. Germline CDR1 and CDR2: SGHVS and FQNEAQ. CDR3 DNA: TGTGCCAGCAGCTTAGCGTACAGGGGTAGTCAGCCCCAGCATTTT. It yields the protein CASSLAYRGSQPQHF.

This clonotype was recorded once. This chain joins TRBV4-3 and TRBJ2-5; D remains unclear. This CDR3 spans 14 amino acids. The germline V gene has CDR1 LGHNA and CDR2 YSLEER. With 0 bases removed from V and 9 bases from J, the gap between germline ends came to 14 bases. CDR3 in DNA: TGCGCCAGCAGCCAAGATGGGGTGGGCGCGGCCCAGTACTTC. Protein: CASSQDGVGAAQYF.

Concerning this clonotype: An end of the junction does not agree with germline; a read error may underlie this. This chain uses TRBV24-1 with TRBJ1-1; no definite D call. The CDR3 length is 13 residues. Germline V gene data show CDR1 as KGHDR and CDR2 as SFDVKD. The CDR3: CATRDFGQDEAFF. CDR3 bases: TGTGCCACCAGGGATTTCGGGCAGGATGAAGCTTTCTTT.

In nucleotides, the CDR3 is TGCGCCAGCAGCCTAACGACCCGGGACACCATATATTTT. Protein sequence: CASSLTTRDTIYF. The chain joins TRBV5-1 to TRBJ1-3, with D hard to call. Germline CDR1 is SGHRS and CDR2 is YFSETQ. CDR3 size: 13 residues. Trimming shortened V by 4 bases and J by 8 bases, and 13 bases separated the two germline ends.

The gene calls are TRBV4-3 and TRBJ1-2; 8 bases are shared with TRBD1. V was clipped by 0 bases and J by 8 bases; unmatched bases: 8. In germline, CDR1 is LGHNA, CDR2 YSLEER. This CDR3 contains 15 residues. The CDR3 nucleotides are TGCGCCAGCAGCCAAGACTCAGGGGGCGTCGGCGGCTACACCTTC. It encodes CASSQDSGGVGGYTF.

CDR3 nucleotides: TGCGCCAGCAGCCAAGACAGGTCAATGGGGGGCTACACCTTC. It specifies CASSQDRSMGGYTF. The V gene is TRBV4-3, the J gene TRBJ1-2; D not certain. The CDR3 has 14 residues. V was trimmed by 0 bases and J by 8 bases, leaving 13 bases between them. The germline CDR1 and CDR2 sequences are LGHNA and YSLEER.